Presented here are 11 T cell receptor beta chains from one specimen sequenced in a study of PD-1 blockade in classical Hodgkin lymphoma. Libraries were prepared by immunoSEQ multiplex PCR; TCRdb keeps only in-frame clonotypes and omits some of them. The sample has over 60,000 clones; about 64% are singletons. Each patient relapsed following autologous stem cell transplantation, and prior brentuximab vedotin exposure differed. The sample in question was peripheral blood mononuclear cells (PBMCs), obtained before the second cycle of nivolumab. All receptors come from a human donor with classical Hodgkin lymphoma.

The chain employs TRBV29-1 and TRBJ2-1; TRBD1 matches at 7 bases. Unmatched junction bases numbered 7, after V lost 0 bases and J lost 5 bases. The CDR3 spans 15 residues. Germline loops: CDR1 SQVTM, CDR2 ANQGSEA. CDR3 sequence: CSVEDDDREDNEQFF. CDR3 DNA: TGCAGCGTTGAAGATGACGACAGGGAAGACAATGAGCAGTTCTTC.

The sample holds one count of this clone. This chain uses TRBV7-9 with TRBJ2-7; 7 bases map to TRBD1. V was clipped by 4 bases and J by 3 bases; unmatched bases: 6. The CDR3 has 14 amino acids. Germline lookup yields CDR1 SEHNR and CDR2 FQNEAQ (reference sequence). The CDR3 DNA is TGTGCCAGCAGCTCCGGGACAGTCATCTACGAGCAGTACTTC. Its translation: CASSSGTVIYEQYF.

J is TRBJ2-7 and V is TRBV9, with D unresolved. This CDR3 is 15 amino acids long. Trimming pared 0 bases from V and 5 bases from J, leaving 15 bases between. Germline loops: CDR1 SGDLS, CDR2 YYNGEE. DNA of the CDR3: TGTGCCAGCAGCGTAGGTACGACGGGTGCCCACGAGCAGTACTTC. It yields the protein CASSVGTTGAHEQYF.

The rearrangement links TRBV18 to TRBJ1-2; D possibly corresponds to TRBD1 (5 bases). Between the trimmed V and J ends, which lost 5 bases and 10 bases, there was a span of 14 bases. Germline CDR1 KGHSH, CDR2 LQKENI. The length of the CDR3 is 12 residues. The CDR3 nucleotides are TGTGCCAGCTCAATCAGGGAGGGATTCTACACCTTC. This encodes CASSIREGFYTF.

This clone was recorded a few times. The J gene is TRBJ1-1, the V gene TRBV19; D not resolved. Trimming cost V 8 bases and J 4 bases, with 14 bases left between them. Germline V gives CDR1 LNHDA, CDR2 SQIVND (reference sequence). The CDR3 runs 13 residues. DNA for the CDR3: TGTGCCAGTGGATGGTCAGGCAGCACTGAAGCTTTCTTT. The encoded protein is CASGWSGSTEAFF.

The V call is TRBV28, the J call TRBJ1-5; 7 bases are a match to TRBD1. V shed 1 base and J 5 bases; nucleotides not matched to a gene: 5. The CDR3 sequence is 15 residues long. CDR1 and CDR2 from the germline V gene are MDHEN and SYDVKM. CDR3 amino acids: CASSLLEGADQPQHF. CDR3 DNA sequence: TGTGCCAGCAGTTTATTGGAGGGGGCTGATCAGCCCCAGCATTTT.

The chain couples TRBV7-8 to TRBJ1-1, with no clear D. The CDR3 has 16 residues. The V end lost 1 base, the J end lost 0 bases, and 12 bases lay between the germline ends. Germline loops: CDR1 SGHVS, CDR2 FQNEAQ. This CDR3 reads CASSLVRVPMNTEAFF. CDR3 DNA: TGTGCCAGCAGCTTAGTACGGGTACCAATGAACACTGAAGCTTTCTTT. The complete variable domain, with remaining parts taken from reference TRBV7-8 and TRBJ1-1, reads GAGVSQSPRYKVAKRGQDVALRCDPISGHVSLFWYQQALGQGPEFLTYFQNEAQLDKSGLPSDRFFAERPEGSVSTLKIQRTQQEDSAVYLCASSLVRVPMNTEAFFGQGTRLTVV.

This chain uses TRBV6-6 with TRBJ1-1; D uncertain. The CDR3 consists of 12 residues. V was trimmed by 6 bases and J by 4 bases, leaving 9 bases between them. Germline V gene sequence: CDR1 MNHNY, CDR2 SVGAGI (reference sequence). The CDR3 bases are TGTGCCAGCAGATCAGAAGGCACTGAAGCTTTCTTT. This sequence encodes CASRSEGTEAFF.

About this clone itself: Other DNA sequences in this sample translate to the same CDR3. The J gene is TRBJ1-3, the V gene TRBV9, with D maybe TRBD1 (5 bases). This CDR3 has 15 residues. The germline gives CDR1 SGDLS, CDR2 YYNGEE. V was shortened by 0 bases and J by 0 bases, with 7 bases between the two germline ends. The CDR3, as DNA: TGTGCCAGCAGCGTAGGAGGGGCCTCTGGAAACACCATATATTTT. Translated: CASSVGGASGNTIYF.

This clone showed up just once. This sequence joins TRBV5-1 and TRBJ2-3; D is ambiguous. CDR1 is SGHRS, CDR2 YFSETQ, per germline. Trimming took 8 bases from V and 2 from J, leaving 12 bases between them. CDR3 size: 13 residues. The CDR3 DNA follows: TGCGCCAGTTCTGACTCCGCCACAGATACGCAGTATTTT. It translates to CASSDSATDTQYF.

J is TRBJ1-2 and V is TRBV4-1; D unclear. The CDR3 is made up of 13 amino acids. Looked up from germline, CDR1 is MGHRA and CDR2 is YSYEKL. V dropped 2 bases and J dropped 2 bases, with 6 bases sitting between them. The DNA for the CDR3 is TGCGCCAGCAGCCAATTTGGAAACTATGGCTACACCTTC. The encoded protein is CASSQFGNYGYTF.